The T cell receptor (beta chain) described here comes from a study of T cell clonotyping in hematopoietic cell transplantation. Study-wide background: Cytoreduction preceded collection of pretransplant recipient samples.

As to time point: recipient sample about 28 days before transplant, after cytoreduction. Recipients were bled about 28 days pretransplant and at posttransplant days 30, 100, 180. The CDR3 extends over 15 amino acids. From germline, CDR1 is MNHEY and CDR2 SVGAGI. The J segment lost 8 bases and the V segment lost 6 bases, leaving 10 bases of the junction unmatched. About this clone itself: Its cognate antigen is unknown.

The protocol was immunoSEQ multiplex PCR, while the TCRdb copy is restricted to in-frame clones and leaves out a portion. Of some 9,300 clones listed, roughly 91% were seen once; the top ten hold about 15%. General observations from the study: Higher Inverse Simpson Index values in graft donor and pretransplant recipient predicted broader posttransplant TCR diversity. After transplant, recipient diversity fell while pathologically expanded clonotypes grew through day 180.

The clonotype was recovered from a woman aged 45-59 years with chronic myeloid leukemia. Some clones in this sample may be carry-over from other donors' samples. This specimen was peripheral blood mononuclear cells, taken before stem cell transplant. The chain employs TRBV6-5 and TRBJ2-1; TRBD2 matches 10 bases. The CDR3 spells CASSYSGRANDEQFF. As DNA, the CDR3 is TGTGCCAGCAGCTACAGCGGGAGGGCCAACGATGAGCAGTTCTTC.